The 25 T cell receptor beta chains reported below all come from one sample, sequenced in a study of blood T cell repertoires in COVID-19. TCRdb's copy holds only in-frame clones and misses some; the assay was immunoSEQ multiplex PCR. The table records approximately 230,000 clones, 85% to 90% of them present only once. Sequencing was carried out using PBMCs or T cells enriched from blood (not recorded which). These receptor sequences come from a man between 18 and 35 years old who had recovered from COVID-19.

The rearrangement links TRBV5-8 to TRBJ2-1; no clear D gene. This CDR3 is 16 amino acids long. Germline CDR1 and CDR2: SGHTS and YDEGEE. V lost 0 bases to trimming and J lost 0 bases, with 10 bases between them. The CDR3 is CASSLALASSYNEQFF. The CDR3, as DNA: TGTGCCAGCAGCTTGGCCCTGGCCAGCTCCTACAATGAGCAGTTCTTC.

This clone was recorded once. The chain carries TRBV10-3 and TRBJ2-2, with a weak D call TRBD2 (5 bases). The ends were cut back, 4 bases at V and 5 bases at J, with 5 bases in the middle. CDR1 and CDR2 from the germline V gene are ENHRY and SYGVKD. This CDR3 contains 12 residues. The CDR3 nucleotides read TGTGCCATCAGTGGGACTACCGGGGAGCTGTTTTTT. It encodes CAISGTTGELFF.

The chain couples TRBV2 to TRBJ2-7; 8 bases are shared with TRBD1. The CDR3 sequence is 15 residues long. Germline CDR1 is SNHLY and CDR2 is FYNNEI. With 4 bases clipped from V and 2 bases from J, the junction kept 7 bases outside the gene matches. The DNA of the CDR3 is TGTGCCAGCAGTGGTTCCGGGACAGGCCCCTACGAGCAGTACTTC. Translation gives CASSGSGTGPYEQYF.

The gene calls are TRBV5-1 and TRBJ2-3; 11 bases match TRBD2. V lost 0 bases to trimming and J lost 6 bases; unmatched junction nucleotides: 6. Germline CDR1 is SGHRS and CDR2 is YFSETQ. The CDR3 length is 16 residues. CDR3 region: CASSLVTSGRTDTQYF. The CDR3 nucleotides are TGCGCCAGCAGCTTGGTCACTAGCGGGAGAACCGATACGCAGTATTTT.

This sequence joins TRBV4-1 and TRBJ2-1; 7 nucleotides line up with TRBD2. The CDR3 contains 16 residues. The V segment lost 1 base and the J segment 8 bases; nucleotides outside the gene matches: 11. CDR1 and CDR2 (germline): MGHRA, YSYEKL. This CDR3 is CASSQVWAGADHEQFF. The CDR3 nucleotides read TGCGCCAGCAGCCAAGTCTGGGCGGGAGCTGACCATGAGCAGTTCTTC.

The rearrangement joins TRBV3-1 (or the pseudogene TRBV3-2) to TRBJ1-3; D gene ambiguous. Trimming removed 3 bases at V and 8 bases at J, with 14 bases between. The CDR3 has 14 residues. The V gene's germline CDR1 is LGHDT and CDR2 YNNKEL (reference sequence). The CDR3 reads CASSHRTVEDTIYF. The CDR3, as DNA: TGTGCCAGCAGCCACCGGACGGTGGAGGACACCATATATTTT.

This chain connects TRBV28 to TRBJ1-5, with 9 bases aligning to TRBD1. The germline V gene encodes CDR1 MDHEN and CDR2 SYDVKM. J was trimmed by 10 bases and V by 10 bases; bases with no gene match: 14. The CDR3 runs 14 residues. CDR3 loop: CATLGWDRDYPQHF. Written as DNA, the CDR3 is TGTGCCACCTTGGGCTGGGACAGGGATTACCCCCAGCATTTT.

This CDR3 is CASSRDTDNSPLHF. The CDR3 bases are TGTGCCAGCAGCCGGGACACCGATAATTCACCCCTCCACTTT. This chain uses TRBV7-9 with TRBJ1-6, with TRBD1 as a possible D gene (6 bases). Trimming removed 5 bases at V and 5 bases at J, with 10 bases between. Germline-derived CDR1 and CDR2 are SEHNR and FQNEAQ (reference sequence). The CDR3 has 14 residues.

The genes are TRBV3-1 (or the pseudogene TRBV3-2) and TRBJ2-7; TRBD2 might be the D (5 bases). Trimming stripped 1 base from V and 3 bases from J, with 10 bases between. Germline CDR1 and CDR2: LGHDT and YNNKEL (reference sequence). This CDR3 has 14 residues. CDR3 in amino acids: CASSQAPGVYEQYF. In DNA, the CDR3 is TGTGCCAGCAGCCAAGCCCCCGGGGTCTACGAGCAGTACTTC.

This sequence joins TRBV7-9 and TRBJ2-1, with 8 nucleotides matching TRBD2. J lost 1 base, V lost 4 bases, and 6 bases had no gene match. Looked up from germline, CDR1 is SEHNR and CDR2 is FQNEAQ (reference sequence). This CDR3 spans 16 amino acids. CDR3 in amino acids: CASSWSGSGSYNEQFF. The CDR3 DNA reads as TGTGCCAGCAGCTGGAGCGGGAGTGGATCCTACAATGAGCAGTTCTTC.

The rearrangement uses TRBV6-5 and TRBJ1-1; TRBD1 matches 7 bases. CDR3 length: 13 amino acids. The V gene end was trimmed by 6 bases and the J gene end by 8 bases; junction bases not matched to a gene: 9. Germline V gene sequence: CDR1 MNHEY, CDR2 SVGAGI. This CDR3 reads CASSRGPGQEAFF. The CDR3 DNA sequence: TGTGCCAGCAGCCGGGGTCCGGGACAGGAAGCTTTCTTT.

The chain employs TRBV4-1 and TRBJ2-7, with TRBD2 matching over 9 bases. The CDR3 totals 16 residues. V lost 4 bases to trimming and J lost 0 bases; unmatched junction nucleotides: 7. Germline V gene data show CDR1 as MGHRA and CDR2 as YSYEKL. The CDR3: CASSRGLSGSSYEQYF. The CDR3 DNA is TGCGCCAGCAGCCGCGGCCTTAGCGGGAGCTCCTACGAGCAGTACTTC.

This clone came up a few times. The chain links TRBV7-9 to TRBJ1-2; tentatively, D is TRBD1 (6 bases). The CDR3 contains 14 residues. The V end was cut by 6 bases, the J end by 3 bases, with 14 bases between. Per the germline V gene, CDR1 is SEHNR and CDR2 is FQNEAQ (reference sequence). DNA for the CDR3: TGTGCCAGCAGTTTGAGGTCAGGGGACTATGGCTACACCTTC. Translated, it gives CASSLRSGDYGYTF.

The V gene is TRBV25-1, the J gene TRBJ1-5; D ambiguous. V lost 2 bases and J lost 2, with 19 bases in between. Germline values: CDR1 MGHDK, CDR2 SYGVNS. The CDR3 consists of 18 residues. DNA of the CDR3: TGTGCCAGCAGTGAACGATCCCCGTCGCGGGTTCGCAATCAGCCCCAGCATTTT. Amino acid sequence: CASSERSPSRVRNQPQHF. The variable domain in full, with the rest retrieved from reference TRBV25-1 and TRBJ1-5, is EADIYQTPRYLVIGTGKKITLECSQTMGHDKMYWYQQDPGMELHLIHYSYGVNSTEKGDLSSESTVSRIRTEHFPLTLESARPSHTSQYLCASSERSPSRVRNQPQHFGDGTRLSIL.

The DNA of the CDR3 is TGTGCCAGCACCCCGGACAGGGGTAATGAAAAACTGTTTTTT. It codes for CASTPDRGNEKLFF. The chain combines TRBV2 with TRBJ1-4, with 9 bases identical to TRBD1. The CDR3 is made up of 14 amino acids. V lost 7 bases to trimming and J lost 4 bases; unmatched junction nucleotides: 4. Germline V gene sequence: CDR1 SNHLY, CDR2 FYNNEI.

In regard to this clone: This CDR3 is also generated by other DNA sequences in the sample. The J gene is TRBJ1-5, the V gene TRBV18; D gene ambiguous. V was pared by 2 bases and J by 7 bases, with 9 bases between. The CDR3 consists of 13 residues. The germline V gene encodes CDR1 KGHSH and CDR2 LQKENI. The chain's CDR3 is CASSPEAGQPQHF. The CDR3 DNA reads TGTGCCAGCTCACCAGAGGCGGGCCAGCCCCAGCATTTT.

The CDR3 protein is CASRDSGGGYGEQFF. The CDR3 bases are TGTGCCAGCAGAGACTCTGGCGGGGGGTATGGTGAGCAGTTCTTC. The chain carries TRBV2 and TRBJ2-1, with 8 bases that match TRBD2. The J segment lost 9 bases and the V segment lost 6 bases, leaving 13 bases of the junction unmatched. CDR1 and CDR2 from the germline V gene are SNHLY and FYNNEI. The CDR3 is made up of 15 amino acids.

V gene TRBV7-9 combines with J gene TRBJ1-2; D ambiguous. This CDR3 spans 11 amino acids. V was cut by 2 bases and J by 7 bases, with 5 bases left in between. The germline V gene encodes CDR1 SEHNR and CDR2 FQNEAQ (reference sequence). CDR3 sequence (DNA): TGTGCCAGCAGCTTAAGAGGTGGCTACACCTTC. The encoded protein is CASSLRGGYTF.

This chain joins TRBV12-5 and TRBJ1-4; 9 nucleotides align to TRBD1. CDR1 and CDR2 (germline): LGHNT, FRNRAP. This CDR3 spans 16 amino acids. Trimming cost V 6 bases and J 8 bases; bases outside gene matches: 13. CDR3 DNA sequence: TGTGCTAGTGGAAGTGATGGGACAGGGTGTGGAGAAAAACTGTTTTTT. Translating gives CASGSDGTGCGEKLFF.

This clone is a singleton in its sample. Other DNA variants within this sample encode the same CDR3. The rearrangement joins TRBV7-2 to TRBJ2-7; 8 bases match TRBD2. The CDR3 consists of 14 residues. CDR1 and CDR2 (germline): SGHTA, FQGNSA. The junction had 1 base not matched to a gene; V was cut back by 2 bases and J by 1 base. CDR3 amino acids: CASSLTSGSYEQYF. The CDR3 region has the DNA TGTGCCAGCAGCTTAACTAGCGGTTCCTACGAGCAGTACTTC.

The chain's CDR3 is CASSAGTSGKYNEQFF. CDR3 DNA: TGCGCCAGCAGCGCCGGGACTAGCGGGAAATACAATGAGCAGTTCTTC. J is TRBJ2-1 and V is TRBV5-1, with 13 nucleotides matching TRBD2. Germline V gene sequence: CDR1 SGHRS, CDR2 YFSETQ. The CDR3 is 16 residues long. V lost 4 bases to trimming and J lost 4 bases; unmatched junction nucleotides: 5.

The chain links TRBV27 to TRBJ2-1, with 9 bases lining up with TRBD1. The CDR3 has 16 residues. J gave up 8 bases and V 3 bases, and 11 bases lay outside the gene matches. Germline values: CDR1 MNHEY, CDR2 SMNVEV (reference sequence). The CDR3 loop is CASSFAFGTGWDEQFF. Written as DNA, the CDR3 is TGTGCCAGCAGTTTCGCCTTCGGGACAGGGTGGGATGAGCAGTTCTTC.

The rearrangement joins TRBV5-1 to TRBJ1-3; 8 bases agree with TRBD1. CDR3 length: 15 residues. The ends lost 4 bases at V and 0 bases at J; junction bases unmatched: 3. Germline V gives CDR1 SGHRS, CDR2 YFSETQ. CDR3 coding DNA: TGCGCCAGCAGCACAGGGGGGAACTCTGGAAACACCATATATTTT. Protein sequence: CASSTGGNSGNTIYF.

The chain links TRBV6-1 to TRBJ1-4; tentative D call: TRBD1 (5 bases). The germline gives CDR1 MNHNS, CDR2 SASEGT. The CDR3 contains 16 residues. Trimming took off 4 bases at V and 1 base at J, with 13 bases between the two ends. CDR3 DNA sequence: TGTGCCAGCAGTGCAGGTTGGGGGGGAACTAATGAAAAACTGTTTTTT. It codes for CASSAGWGGTNEKLFF.

The chain employs TRBV12-3 or TRBV12-4 and TRBJ1-2; a weak D match, TRBD1 (5 bases). The CDR3 covers 13 residues. V shed 6 bases and J shed 3 bases, with 11 bases lying between them. CDR3 bases: TGTGCCAGCAGCCCCGACAGCTACTATGGCTACACCTTC. This gives the protein CASSPDSYYGYTF.